Following are 6 T cell receptor beta chains from one sample sequenced in a study of identical twins. From the 5' RACE reads, TCRdb called clonotypes with MiXCR, one entry per CDR3 protein. The table lists some 440,000 distinct CDR3 sequences, 24% of them singletons, with just under 3% in the top ten. The same sample was also used in a study of T cells expressing NK-cell markers.

Sequencing was carried out using CD4+ T cells sorted from blood. The receptors were sampled from a woman aged 18-29 years in good health.

In this sample, this clonotype turned up a few times. The chain joins TRBV20-1 to TRBJ2-1; no reliable D call. CDR3 size: 13 residues. Germline-derived CDR1 and CDR2 are DFQATT and SNEGSKA (reference sequence). V was pared by 3 bases and J by 8 bases, with 14 bases between. CDR3 region: CSARSPSRDEQFF. The CDR3, as DNA: TGCAGTGCTAGGTCACCTTCGCGCGATGAGCAGTTCTTC.

This clonotype was detected many times. The chain recombines TRBV24-1 with TRBJ2-3, with TRBD2 matching 8 bases. J lost 3 bases, V lost 5 bases, and 6 bases had no gene match. The germline V gene encodes CDR1 KGHDR and CDR2 SFDVKD. The CDR3 is made up of 15 amino acids. Written as DNA, the CDR3 is TGTGCCACCAGTGGGGGACTAGAAAATACAGATACGCAGTATTTT. Protein: CATSGGLENTDTQYF.

This clonotype was observed a few times. The chain employs TRBV6-1 and TRBJ2-7; weak D call: TRBD1 (6 bases). Germline CDR1 and CDR2: MNHNS and SASEGT. V lost 6 bases, J lost 2 bases, and 11 bases lay in between. This CDR3 region has 13 residues. DNA of the CDR3: TGTGCCAGCAGAATACAGGGCCCCTACGAGCAGTACTTC. Translation: CASRIQGPYEQYF.

This clonotype was detected many times. The CDR3 spells CASTQDRVTEAFF. The CDR3 DNA reads TGTGCCAGCACCCAGGACAGGGTGACTGAAGCTTTCTTT. This sequence joins TRBV6-6 and TRBJ1-1; TRBD1 matches at 8 bases. The trim removed 7 bases at V and 5 bases at J, leaving 6 bases unmatched. The CDR3 is made up of 13 amino acids. CDR1 and CDR2 from the germline V gene are MNHNY and SVGAGI (reference sequence).

This chain links TRBV29-1 with TRBJ2-1, with D perhaps matching TRBD2 (6 bases). V lost 0 bases to trimming and J lost 0 bases, with 12 bases between them. Germline V gene data show CDR1 as SQVTM and CDR2 as ANQGSEA. The CDR3 totals 16 residues. Here the CDR3 DNA reads TGCAGCGTTGAAGATGGGACTGGGAGCTCCTACAATGAGCAGTTCTTC. This sequence encodes CSVEDGTGSSYNEQFF.

This clonotype showed up just a few times. This rearrangement joins TRBV6-2 or TRBV6-3 to TRBJ2-5, with 10 bases identical to TRBD2. The CDR3 is 20 residues long. Losses at the gene ends were 0 bases for V and 10 bases for J; bases not matched to a gene: 23. Germline V CDR1 and CDR2: MNHEY, SVGEGT. CDR3 loop: CASSYSVASGSWVSILGQYF. DNA for the CDR3: TGTGCCAGCAGTTACTCAGTGGCTAGCGGGAGCTGGGTGTCAATTTTGGGCCAGTACTTC.